This TCR beta chain was recorded in a study of cytomegalovirus exposure and HLA in healthy donors. Study summary: Later analysis reported that the 130 or so validation repertoires shared the platform of the roughly 680 first-cohort repertoires. Study conclusions and caveats: Among the CMV-associated chains, three were confirmed in vitro as specific for CMV antigens. The study designated fewer than 200 TCR beta chains cytomegalovirus-associated. Most TCR sequences were uncommon, yet certain public TCRs appeared in many donors.

The CDR3 runs 16 residues. In germline, CDR1 is SGHRS, CDR2 YFSETQ. The V gene lost 0 bases and the J gene lost 2 bases, with 12 bases spanning the gap. About this clone itself: What it binds is unknown.

Measured with immunoSEQ multiplex PCR; TCRdb has only the in-frame clones, and not every one. The data contain under 150,000 clones, 70% to 90% of them singletons. The clonotype originates from a man aged 18-30 years in good health and CMV-seropositive. Material for sequencing was PBMCs. The chain links TRBV5-1 to TRBJ1-5; a weak D match, TRBD1 (5 bases). The CDR3 loop reads CASSLEPGYRNQPQHF. DNA of the CDR3: TGCGCCAGCAGCTTGGAGCCAGGGTATCGCAATCAGCCCCAGCATTTT. Supplemented by reference TRBV5-1 and TRBJ1-5, the full variable domain reads KAGVTQTPRYLIKTRGQQVTLSCSPISGHRSVSWYQQTPGQGLQFLFEYFSETQRNKGNFPGRFSGRQFSNSRSEMNVSTLELGDSALYLCASSLEPGYRNQPQHFGDGTRLSIL.